Following are 27 T cell receptor beta chains from one sample sequenced in a study of beta chain features in type 1 diabetes. What was sequenced were expressed TCRB transcripts, since all of the isolated RNA had been reverse transcribed. The assay was immunoSEQ multiplex PCR, and TCRdb's table has in-frame clones only and misses some. This table has roughly 260,000 clones, about a fifth appearing once. Broader study findings: Across all four CD4+ subsets, people with type 1 diabetes showed modestly shorter TCRB CDR3s.

These TCRs' antigens remain unknown. Material: naive CD4+ T cells from blood. These receptors all come from a middle-aged woman with type 1 diabetes.

This chain uses TRBV29-1 with TRBJ2-3; the match to TRBD2 covers 7 bases. This CDR3 contains 16 residues. Trimming cost V 7 bases and J 3 bases; bases outside gene matches: 16. CDR1 is SQVTM, CDR2 ANQGSEA, per germline. The CDR3 sequence: CSAKKSRDYGTDTQYF. The CDR3 region has the DNA TGCAGCGCCAAGAAGAGCCGGGACTACGGGACAGATACGCAGTATTTT.

Points on this clone: The sample contains more than one DNA sequence encoding this CDR3. The rearrangement links TRBV29-1 to TRBJ2-5; the D gene is possibly TRBD2 (5 bases). The V end lost 2 bases, the J end lost 5 bases, and 6 bases lay between the germline ends. The germline gives CDR1 SQVTM, CDR2 ANQGSEA. The CDR3 is 11 amino acids. The chain's CDR3 is CSVEPGETQYF. CDR3 nucleotide sequence: TGCAGCGTTGAACCGGGGGAGACCCAGTACTTC.

The gene calls are TRBV4-2 and TRBJ2-1; TRBD1 agrees at 7 bases. From germline, CDR1 is LGHNA and CDR2 YNFKEQ. This CDR3 has 15 amino acids. V shed 1 base and J 0 bases; nucleotides not matched to a gene: 0. Here the CDR3 DNA reads TGTGCCAGCAGCCAAGGGACAGGCTCCTACAATGAGCAGTTCTTC. As protein: CASSQGTGSYNEQFF.

This clone occurred a few times. The chain recombines TRBV18 with TRBJ1-4; 8 bases fit TRBD1. The V segment lost 7 bases and the J segment 5 bases; nucleotides outside the gene matches: 3. There are 13 residues in the CDR3. The germline CDR1 and CDR2 sequences are KGHSH and LQKENI. DNA for the CDR3: TGTGCCAGCTTGGGACAGGAAAATGAAAAACTGTTTTTT. Translating it yields CASLGQENEKLFF.

This chain links TRBV6-6 with TRBJ1-2; 9 bases line up with TRBD1. The trim removed 6 bases at V and 9 bases at J, leaving 2 bases unmatched. Germline loops: CDR1 MNHNY, CDR2 SVGAGI (reference sequence). This CDR3 spans 11 amino acids. The CDR3 reads CASRGQGSYTF. The CDR3 DNA follows: TGTGCCAGCAGGGGACAGGGTAGCTACACCTTC.

In this sample, this clone turned up a few times. The V call is TRBV18, the J call TRBJ1-6; D possibly corresponds to TRBD1 (5 bases). CDR1 and CDR2 (germline): KGHSH, LQKENI. The CDR3 covers 14 residues. Trimming took off 4 bases at V and 10 bases at J, with 14 bases between the two ends. CDR3 sequence reads: CASSRDVRESPLHF. The CDR3 nucleotides are TGTGCCAGCTCACGAGACGTCAGGGAATCACCCCTCCACTTT.

V usage is TRBV7-2 and J usage is TRBJ1-1, with 7 bases identical to TRBD1. There are 15 residues in the CDR3. Germline-derived CDR1 and CDR2 are SGHTA and FQGNSA. V gave up 2 bases and J gave up 1 base; unmatched junction bases: 4. CDR3 sequence reads: CASSLQTGWNTEAFF. CDR3 coding DNA: TGTGCCAGCAGCTTACAGACAGGGTGGAACACTGAAGCTTTCTTT.

V usage is TRBV6-5 and J usage is TRBJ2-7; D uncertain. Germline CDR1 and CDR2: MNHEY and SVGAGI. The CDR3 has 12 amino acids. The ends were cut back, 5 bases at V and 6 bases at J, with 11 bases in the middle. The CDR3 sequence is CASSAPGTEQYF. DNA of the CDR3: TGTGCCAGCAGTGCTCCAGGCACCGAGCAGTACTTC.

This chain connects TRBV28 to TRBJ2-7; 8 positions agree with TRBD1. Trimming took 6 bases from V and 5 from J; bases not matched to a gene: 9. This CDR3 is built from 14 residues. Germline V gene lookup returns CDR1 MDHEN and CDR2 SYDVKM. The CDR3 DNA reads TGTGCCAGCAGATCCGGGACAGGTCGAGACGAGCAGTACTTC. This sequence encodes CASRSGTGRDEQYF.

The chain is built from TRBV5-1 and TRBJ1-6; TRBD1 matches at 8 bases. Germline V lookup: CDR1 SGHRS, CDR2 YFSETQ. The V segment lost 0 bases and the J segment 7 bases; nucleotides outside the gene matches: 3. The CDR3 covers 15 residues. DNA of the CDR3: TGCGCCAGCAGCTTGGCAGGGGGCCTGAATTCACCCCTCCACTTT. Translating it yields CASSLAGGLNSPLHF.

The CDR3 loop reads CASSLGRTGAYEQYF. CDR3 nucleotide sequence: TGTGCCAGCAGTTTAGGTAGGACAGGGGCCTACGAGCAGTACTTC. The rearrangement joins TRBV27 to TRBJ2-7; TRBD1 matches at 9 bases. J was trimmed by 2 bases and V by 2 bases; bases with no gene match: 4. The germline V gene has CDR1 MNHEY and CDR2 SMNVEV (reference sequence). The CDR3 loop spans 15 amino acids.

The CDR3 loop reads CASSFGTSGTSEQFF. The CDR3 coding sequence is TGTGCCAGCAGCTTCGGGACTAGCGGGACTAGTGAGCAGTTCTTC. This sequence joins TRBV7-3 and TRBJ2-1, with TRBD2 matching over 13 bases. J lost 9 bases, V lost 3 bases, and 5 bases had no gene match. This CDR3 has 15 residues. Germline CDR1 SGHTA, CDR2 FQGTGA.

This chain uses TRBV27 with TRBJ2-1; 8 nucleotides match TRBD1. Germline V gene sequence: CDR1 MNHEY, CDR2 SMNVEV (reference sequence). CDR3 length: 14 amino acids. V shed 5 bases and J 4 bases; nucleotides not matched to a gene: 4. In DNA form, the CDR3 reads TGTGCCAGCAGTGCCGGGACAGGTTACAATGAGCAGTTCTTC. Translating it yields CASSAGTGYNEQFF.

This chain connects TRBV5-6 to TRBJ2-3, with D perhaps TRBD1 (6 bases). V lost 2 bases to trimming and J lost 6 bases, with 10 bases between them. Looked up from germline, CDR1 is SGHDT and CDR2 is YYEEEE. The CDR3 sequence is 13 residues long. Here the CDR3 DNA reads TGTGCCAGCAGCTTACAGGGTAGGGATACGCAGTATTTT. As protein: CASSLQGRDTQYF.

The gene calls are TRBV5-4 and TRBJ2-3; 7 bases fit TRBD2. CDR3 length: 14 residues. Germline CDR1 and CDR2: SGHNT and YYREEE (reference sequence). The trim removed 2 bases at V and 2 bases at J, leaving 2 bases unmatched. The CDR3 bases are TGTGCCAGCAGCTTCCTAGCGGCCACAGATACGCAGTATTTT. Protein: CASSFLAATDTQYF.

The chain joins TRBV2 to TRBJ1-1; 8 bases are a match to TRBD1. Trimming took 6 bases from V and 0 from J; bases not matched to a gene: 3. CDR1 is SNHLY, CDR2 FYNNEI, per germline. This CDR3 contains 14 residues. The CDR3 sequence is CASRGDRLNTEAFF. Here the CDR3 DNA reads TGTGCCAGCAGAGGGGACAGGTTGAACACTGAAGCTTTCTTT.

The chain couples TRBV15 to TRBJ2-3; maybe TRBD2 (5 bases). CDR1 and CDR2 (germline): LNHNV, YYDKDF (reference sequence). The CDR3 extends over 17 amino acids. Deletions cut 1 base from V and 2 bases from J, with 16 bases between. Here the CDR3 DNA reads TGTGCCACCAGCAGAGGGTATAGAAGCGGTACCACAGATACGCAGTATTTT. It translates to CATSRGYRSGTTDTQYF. Full variable domain (outside the CDR3, taken from reference TRBV15 and TRBJ2-3): DAMVIQNPRYQVTQFGKPVTLSCSQTLNHNVMYWYQQKSSQAPKLLFHYYDKDFNNEADTPDNFQSRRPNTSFCFLDIRSPGLGDTAMYLCATSRGYRSGTTDTQYFGPGTRLTVL.

The chain carries TRBV2 and TRBJ2-5, with 7 nucleotides matching TRBD1. Germline lookup yields CDR1 SNHLY and CDR2 FYNNEI. The J segment lost 1 base and the V segment lost 8 bases, leaving 4 bases of the junction unmatched. This CDR3 comprises 13 residues. In nucleotides, the CDR3 is TGTGCCAGCCTCAGGGGGAGCCAAGAGACCCAGTACTTC. Translation: CASLRGSQETQYF.

This clone was seen more than once but under ten times. The chain uses TRBV6-5 and TRBJ1-6; 9 nucleotides match TRBD1. The CDR3 length is 14 residues. V lost 6 bases, J lost 8 bases, and 5 bases stayed unmatched. CDR1 and CDR2 (germline): MNHEY, SVGAGI. The DNA for the CDR3 is TGTGCCAGCAGGGTCGGGACAGGGCATTCACCCCTCCACTTT. It yields the protein CASRVGTGHSPLHF.

This clone showed up just a few times. The V gene is TRBV28, the J gene TRBJ1-2; tentatively, D is TRBD1 (6 bases). CDR1 is MDHEN, CDR2 SYDVKM, per germline. V gave up 5 bases and J gave up 12 bases, with 19 bases separating them. There are 13 residues in the CDR3. In DNA form, the CDR3 reads TGTGCCAGCAGTCAGGATAGGACAGCGGTGAACACCTTC. It is translated as CASSQDRTAVNTF.

This clone was found a few times. The chain is built from TRBV5-1 and TRBJ1-4, with D uncertain. The germline V gene has CDR1 SGHRS and CDR2 YFSETQ. Trimming left V 0 bases short and J 0 bases short, with 6 bases between. The CDR3 sequence is 15 residues long. The CDR3 protein is CASSLVGATNEKLFF. The CDR3 DNA is TGCGCCAGCAGCTTGGTGGGAGCAACTAATGAAAAACTGTTTTTT.

This chain joins TRBV7-7 and TRBJ2-5, with D perhaps TRBD1 (6 bases). Germline V lookup: CDR1 SSHAT, CDR2 FNYEAQ (reference sequence). This CDR3 region has 13 residues. The ends were cut back, 2 bases at V and 4 bases at J, with 8 bases in the middle. The CDR3 DNA sequence: TGTGCCAGCAGCTTACAGGGGCGAGAGACCCAGTACTTC. It is translated as CASSLQGRETQYF.

V is TRBV28 and J is TRBJ2-4, with TRBD2 as a possible D gene (5 bases). Germline V gives CDR1 MDHEN, CDR2 SYDVKM. The V end lost 6 bases, the J end lost 1 base, and 13 bases lay between the germline ends. This CDR3 is 15 amino acids long. CDR3 sequence reads: CASREGPGAKNIQYF. DNA for the CDR3: TGTGCCAGCAGAGAGGGCCCCGGGGCCAAAAACATTCAGTACTTC.

The chain recombines TRBV7-9 with TRBJ2-3; the match to TRBD1 covers 9 bases. The CDR3 is 16 amino acids. After removal of 3 bases from V and 2 bases from J, the junction contained 6 bases not matched to a gene. Germline loops: CDR1 SEHNR, CDR2 FQNEAQ (reference sequence). DNA for the CDR3: TGTGCCAGCAGCTTTCCCGGGACAGGGTTCACAGATACGCAGTATTTT. This sequence encodes CASSFPGTGFTDTQYF.

The rearrangement links TRBV9 to TRBJ2-1; 9 nucleotides agree with TRBD2. From germline, CDR1 is SGDLS and CDR2 YYNGEE. The V segment lost 0 bases and the J segment 0 bases; nucleotides outside the gene matches: 4. The CDR3 has 17 residues. CDR3 bases: TGTGCCAGCAGCGTAGGAATTAGCGGGAGCTCCTACAATGAGCAGTTCTTC. Translating it yields CASSVGISGSSYNEQFF.

The chain uses TRBV29-1 and TRBJ2-1; 7 positions match TRBD2. CDR3 size: 14 residues. Germline CDR1 SQVTM, CDR2 ANQGSEA. V dropped 3 bases and J dropped 2; count of bases not matched to a gene: 4. The CDR3 sequence: CSVERTRTYNEQFF. The CDR3 DNA sequence: TGCAGCGTTGAGAGGACTAGGACCTACAATGAGCAGTTCTTC.

There are a few counts of this clone. The J gene is TRBJ1-1, the V gene TRBV28, with D perhaps matching TRBD1 (5 bases). Trimming shortened V by 4 bases and J by 5 bases, and 17 bases separated the two germline ends. From germline, CDR1 is MDHEN and CDR2 SYDVKM. The CDR3 totals 15 residues. In DNA form, the CDR3 reads TGTGCCAGCAGTTCTTATGTGGGGCTTGGGACTGAAGCTTTCTTT. It translates to CASSSYVGLGTEAFF.